Listed below are T cell receptor beta chains from one sample, sequenced in a study of shared clonotypes between healthy human individuals. TCRdb keeps only in-frame clones here, not all; method: immunoSEQ multiplex PCR. The table shows about 1.5 million clones, with 95% to 99% occurring only once. The sample was naive CD4+ T cells sorted from blood. The origin of the receptors is a man aged 25 to 45 in good health. Both conserved end residues are part of each CDR3. The D gene is left open where the match is weak. Only some rows state a clone size, as once, few, many or a class for expanded clones.

v_call,j_call,d_call,clone_size,cdr3_length,cdr3_aa,cdr3_nt
TRBV7-9,TRBJ1-2,.,.,14,CASSLNLASYGYTF,TGTGCCAGCAGCTTAAATCTGGCAAGTTATGGCTACACCTTC
TRBV15,TRBJ2-1,.,.,16,CATSRDIRTANNEQFF,TGTGCCACCAGCAGAGATATCCGGACAGCCAACAATGAGCAGTTCTTC
TRBV15,TRBJ2-7,.,.,15,CATSREMAGDREQYF,TGTGCCACCAGCAGAGAAATGGCAGGGGACCGGGAGCAGTACTTC
TRBV4-3,TRBJ1-5,.,once,13,CASSQDRGKPQHF,TGCGCCAGCAGCCAAGATAGGGGCAAGCCCCAGCATTTT
TRBV28,TRBJ1-4,.,.,15,CASSSDWLANEKLFF,TGTGCCAGCAGTTCGGACTGGCTGGCTAATGAAAAACTGTTTTTT
TRBV19,TRBJ2-4,.,.,16,CASSIGGRTDKNIQYF,TGTGCCAGTAGTATTGGTGGGAGGACCGACAAAAACATTCAGTACTTC
TRBV6-1,TRBJ1-1,.,.,13,CASSAERNTEAFF,TGTGCCAGCAGTGCCGAACGGAACACTGAAGCTTTCTTT
TRBV9,TRBJ1-2,.,.,15,CASSVSGFSNYGYTF,TGTGCCAGCAGCGTGTCTGGATTCTCCAACTATGGCTACACCTTC
TRBV5-5,TRBJ2-3,TRBD2,.,16,CASSLGTSGSLNTQYF,TGTGCCAGCAGCTTGGGGACTAGCGGGTCTTTGAATACGCAGTATTTT
TRBV27,TRBJ1-1,TRBD1,few,12,CASSTGGTEAFF,TGTGCCAGCAGTACAGGGGGCACTGAAGCTTTCTTT
TRBV7-9,TRBJ1-5,.,.,12,CASSLSEQPQHF,TGTGCCAGCAGCTTGTCAGAACAGCCCCAGCATTTT
TRBV5-1,TRBJ2-1,TRBD2,.,17,CASSPIGLAGLYNEQFF,TGCGCCAGCAGCCCGATAGGACTAGCGGGGTTATACAATGAGCAGTTCTTC
TRBV27,TRBJ1-4,TRBD1,.,15,CASRKGTGPKEKLFF,TGTGCCAGCAGGAAAGGGACAGGCCCGAAGGAAAAACTGTTTTTT
TRBV6-1,TRBJ2-2,TRBD2,.,16,CASSVGAGVRTGELFF,TGTGCCAGCAGTGTCGGAGCGGGAGTTCGTACCGGGGAGCTGTTTTTT
TRBV4-1,TRBJ2-3,.,.,12,CASSQGLDTQYF,TGCGCCAGCAGCCAAGGATTGGATACGCAGTATTTT
TRBV28,TRBJ1-5,.,.,13,CASSLDRYQPQHF,TGTGCCAGCAGTTTAGACAGATATCAGCCCCAGCATTTT
TRBV18,TRBJ1-1,.,once,14,CASSPGGLWSEAFF,TGTGCCAGCTCACCGGGGGGATTGTGGAGCGAAGCTTTCTTT
TRBV6-5,TRBJ2-7,.,.,14,CASSLTSDSDEQYF,TGTGCCAGCAGCCTTACTAGTGACTCGGACGAGCAGTACTTC
TRBV27,TRBJ1-5,.,once,16,CASSLFPRTDNQPQHF,TGTGCCAGCAGTTTATTCCCCAGGACCGACAATCAGCCCCAGCATTTT
TRBV2,TRBJ2-1,.,.,14,CASTLGPSRDEQFF,TGTGCCAGCACCCTGGGACCCTCAAGGGATGAGCAGTTCTTC
TRBV18,TRBJ2-7,.,.,14,CASSVGSPAYEQYF,TGTGCCAGCTCCGTGGGTAGCCCAGCCTACGAGCAGTACTTC
TRBV19,TRBJ2-5,.,.,12,CASSIPGETQYF,TGTGCCAGTAGTATCCCCGGGGAGACCCAGTACTTC
TRBV30,TRBJ2-2,TRBD2,.,14,CAWSLAGGTGELFF,TGTGCCTGGTCACTAGCGGGAGGCACCGGGGAGCTGTTTTTT
TRBV28,TRBJ2-3,.,.,12,CASARVTDTQYF,TGTGCCAGCGCCAGGGTTACAGATACGCAGTATTTT
TRBV11-3,TRBJ2-5,TRBD2,.,16,CASRVGLAGGFETQYF,TGTGCCAGCAGGGTGGGACTAGCGGGAGGATTCGAGACCCAGTACTTC
TRBV5-5,TRBJ2-3,.,.,14,CASSLGGSTDTQYF,TGTGCCAGCAGCTTGGGAGGATCAACAGATACGCAGTATTTT
TRBV2,TRBJ2-4,TRBD2,.,17,CASSEYLAGGSKNIQYF,TGTGCCAGCAGTGAATATCTAGCGGGAGGGTCCAAAAACATTCAGTACTTC
TRBV25-1,TRBJ2-1,.,once,15,CASSEWSGVYNEQFF,TGTGCCAGCAGTGAATGGAGCGGAGTGTACAATGAGCAGTTCTTC
TRBV7-6,TRBJ2-2,TRBD1,.,17,CASSSRTGNSNTGELFF,TGTGCCAGCAGCTCGAGGACAGGGAATTCGAACACCGGGGAGCTGTTTTTT
TRBV6-5,TRBJ2-7,TRBD2,.,14,CASSLSGRAVEQYF,TGTGCCAGCAGCCTCAGCGGGAGGGCCGTCGAGCAGTACTTC
TRBV27,TRBJ2-3,.,.,13,CASSTGPADTQYF,TGTGCCAGCAGCACGGGACCCGCAGATACGCAGTATTTT
TRBV15,TRBJ2-1,TRBD2,.,20,CATSRDLASGTTSRYNEQFF,TGTGCCACCAGCAGAGATCTGGCTAGCGGGACCACTTCCAGATACAATGAGCAGTTCTTC
TRBV7-8,TRBJ1-4,.,.,17,CASSFSHGGRGREKLFF,TGTGCCAGCAGCTTCTCGCATGGAGGGCGAGGGCGTGAAAAACTGTTTTTT
TRBV19,TRBJ2-5,TRBD1,.,16,CASSLRTGGGQETQYF,TGTGCCAGTAGTCTCCGAACAGGGGGCGGACAAGAGACCCAGTACTTC
TRBV29-1,TRBJ1-4,.,.,14,CSVARGADNEKLFF,TGCAGCGTCGCTCGGGGCGCCGATAATGAAAAACTGTTTTTT
TRBV28,TRBJ2-5,TRBD2,.,17,CASSSTGTSVWRETQYF,TGTGCCAGCAGTTCGACAGGGACTAGCGTTTGGCGAGAGACCCAGTACTTC
TRBV7-2,TRBJ2-7,TRBD2,.,16,CASSRLAGISSYEQYF,TGTGCCAGCAGCAGACTAGCGGGAATCAGCTCCTACGAGCAGTACTTC
TRBV10-3,TRBJ2-7,.,.,13,CAITGEGIGEQYF,TGTGCCATCACCGGGGAAGGGATCGGCGAGCAGTACTTC
TRBV6-1,TRBJ2-7,TRBD2,.,14,CASSDNGRAHEQYF,TGTGCCAGCAGTGATAACGGGAGGGCCCACGAGCAGTACTTC
TRBV5-5,TRBJ2-2,TRBD1,.,14,CASSRGQSTGELFF,TGTGCCAGCAGCAGGGGACAGTCCACCGGGGAGCTGTTTTTT
TRBV14,TRBJ2-5,.,.,18,CASSQVRENSWYQETQYF,TGTGCCAGCAGCCAAGTAAGGGAAAACAGTTGGTACCAAGAGACCCAGTACTTC
TRBV6-4,TRBJ2-7,.,.,11,CASSDVTVQYF,TGTGCCAGCAGTGACGTGACTGTGCAGTACTTC
TRBV11-3,TRBJ2-7,.,.,12,CASSLAILGQYF,TGTGCCAGCAGCTTAGCTATCCTAGGGCAGTACTTC
TRBV29-1,TRBJ2-3,TRBD2,.,13,CSVGTSGRDTQYF,TGCAGCGTAGGGACTAGCGGGAGGGATACGCAGTATTTT
TRBV2,TRBJ2-5,.,.,19,CASYALQPISEKRQETQYF,TGTGCCAGCTATGCCCTCCAGCCCATATCAGAAAAACGGCAAGAGACCCAGTACTTC
TRBV7-8,TRBJ2-6,.,.,14,CASRKRAGANVLTF,TGTGCCAGCAGGAAAAGGGCTGGGGCCAACGTCCTGACTTTC
TRBV2,TRBJ2-7,.,.,15,CASSEEDGGTYEQYF,TGTGCCAGCAGTGAAGAGGACGGCGGCACCTACGAGCAGTACTTC
TRBV27,TRBJ1-2,TRBD1,.,14,CASSLTGALGGYTF,TGTGCCAGCAGTTTAACAGGGGCTTTGGGGGGCTACACCTTC
TRBV5-5,TRBJ1-5,TRBD1,once,13,CASSLQGDQPQHF,TGTGCCAGCAGCCTACAGGGGGATCAGCCCCAGCATTTT
TRBV9,TRBJ1-4,.,.,14,CASSTRGEAEKLFF,TGTGCCAGCAGCACCAGGGGTGAGGCTGAAAAACTGTTTTTT
TRBV2,TRBJ1-1,.,.,14,CASSEAQGYTEAFF,TGTGCCAGCAGTGAAGCACAGGGCTACACTGAAGCTTTCTTT
TRBV7-8,TRBJ1-3,.,.,15,CASSLGWGSGNTIYF,TGTGCCAGCAGCTTAGGATGGGGAAGTGGAAACACCATATATTTT